These T cell receptor beta chains were read from a single sample in a study of blood T cell repertoires in COVID-19. The protocol was immunoSEQ multiplex PCR, while the TCRdb copy is restricted to in-frame clones and leaves out a portion. Of 81,000 or so clones detected, about 89% appear once; the ten largest clones hold roughly 12%. The material sequenced was peripheral blood. The receptors were sampled from a man between 65 and 85 years old with active or convalescent COVID-19. The CDR3 runs from the conserved cysteine through the conserved F or W. A D gene is named only where the DNA matches it firmly. Not every row has a clone size; where given, it reads once, few, many or a size class.

abundance | j_gene | v_gene | d_gene | len | CDR3nt | CDR3aa
NA | TRBJ2-3 | TRBV7-3 | NA | 15 | TGTGCCAGCAGCTTAATGGGCTCCATCAGGGATACGCAGTATTTT | CASSLMGSIRDTQYF
NA | TRBJ1-2 | TRBV10-3 | NA | 16 | TGTGCCATCAGTGAGTCCACGCAGCAGGGTAGCTATGGCTACACCTTC | CAISESTQQGSYGYTF
NA | TRBJ2-7 | TRBV7-8 | NA | 12 | TGTGCCAGCAGCTTACAGAACCACGAGCAGTACTTC | CASSLQNHEQYF
NA | TRBJ2-7 | TRBV27 | TRBD2 | 18 | TGTGCCAGCAGTACCTATTCCCCGACTAGCGGGGGTAGGTACGAGCAGTACTTC | CASSTYSPTSGGRYEQYF
NA | TRBJ2-5 | TRBV7-8 | NA | 12 | TGTGCCAGCAGCCCCTATGGAGAGACCCAGTACTTC | CASSPYGETQYF
NA | TRBJ1-1 | TRBV7-2 | NA | 13 | TGTGCCAGCAGCTTTGTAATGGCCACTGAAGCTTTCTTT | CASSFVMATEAFF
NA | TRBJ2-3 | TRBV24-1 | TRBD2 | 16 | TGTGCCACCAGTGAGCCTCTAGCGGGGGCGGGAGATACGCAGTATTTT | CATSEPLAGAGDTQYF
NA | TRBJ2-7 | TRBV7-2 | TRBD1 | 15 | TGTGCCAGCAGCTCCCGGGACAGGGGGCGCCAAGAGCAGTACTTC | CASSSRDRGRQEQYF
NA | TRBJ1-5 | TRBV19 | TRBD1 | 13 | TGTGCCAGTCGGGACCGACAGGGGCAGCCCCAGCATTTT | CASRDRQGQPQHF
NA | TRBJ2-7 | TRBV14 | TRBD1 | 15 | TGTGCCAGCAGCCAAGGCGGGACAGGGGGCGTCGAGCAGTACTTC | CASSQGGTGGVEQYF
NA | TRBJ2-5 | TRBV18 | NA | 14 | TGTGCCAGCTCACCACCCGGGATCTCCGAGACCCAGTACTTC | CASSPPGISETQYF
NA | TRBJ1-3 | TRBV30 | TRBD1 | 15 | TGTGCCTGGAGAGGACAGGGAAACTCTGGAAACACCATATATTTT | CAWRGQGNSGNTIYF
NA | TRBJ1-2 | TRBV5-1 | TRBD1 | 16 | TGCGCCAGCAGCAGGGGACAGGGGGCGGCTGGCTATGGCTACACCTTC | CASSRGQGAAGYGYTF
NA | TRBJ2-3 | TRBV29-1 | NA | 13 | TGCAGCGTCCTGACGGGGGGCACAGATACGCAGTATTTT | CSVLTGGTDTQYF
NA | TRBJ1-2 | TRBV11-3 | NA | 13 | TGTGCCAGCAGCTTAGGTGGCAACTATGGCTACACCTTC | CASSLGGNYGYTF
NA | TRBJ1-2 | TRBV5-4 | TRBD1 | 17 | TGTGCCAGCAGCTTCATGACAGGGGGCCCCTCTAACTATGGCTACACCTTC | CASSFMTGGPSNYGYTF
NA | TRBJ1-6 | TRBV27 | TRBD1 | 16 | TGTGCCAGCAGTTCCGACAGGGCTTGGTATAATTCACCCCTCCACTTT | CASSSDRAWYNSPLHF
NA | TRBJ1-2 | TRBV5-1 | NA | 14 | TGCGCCAGCAGCCCATCGGGGGGAATCTATGGCTACACCTTC | CASSPSGGIYGYTF
NA | TRBJ2-5 | TRBV4-2 | NA | 15 | TGTGCCAGCAGCCAAGAGGGAGGAGGCTTTGAGACCCAGTACTTC | CASSQEGGGFETQYF
NA | TRBJ1-5 | TRBV6-1 | NA | 17 | TGTGCCAGCAGTGAAGACAGGACAGTTCACGACAATCAGCCCCAGCATTTT | CASSEDRTVHDNQPQHF
once | TRBJ1-1 | TRBV9 | NA | 14 | TGTGCCAGCACGCCTGGGGGACAGAACACTGAAGCTTTCTTT | CASTPGGQNTEAFF
NA | TRBJ1-5 | TRBV27 | NA | 13 | TGTGCCAGCAGTTTAGTAGGAGGGAGGCCCCAGCATTTT | CASSLVGGRPQHF
NA | TRBJ1-3 | TRBV10-1 | NA | 16 | TGCGCCAGCAGTGATTCGACAGATCAGCCTGGAAACACCATATATTTT | CASSDSTDQPGNTIYF
once | TRBJ1-3 | TRBV5-1 | NA | 14 | TGCGCCAGCAGCCCAGGGGATTCTGGAAACACCATATATTTT | CASSPGDSGNTIYF
NA | TRBJ2-7 | TRBV5-4 | NA | 14 | TGTGCCAGCAGCTCCCGGACAGATTCCTACGAGCAGTACTTC | CASSSRTDSYEQYF
NA | TRBJ1-2 | TRBV25-1 | NA | 12 | TGTGCCAGCAGTGACAGGGCTGGTGGCTACACCTTC | CASSDRAGGYTF
NA | TRBJ1-2 | TRBV6-2/TRBV6-3 | NA | 19 | TGTGCCAGCAGTTACCCTTCGTGGGCGGGACCGGAGTTTAACTATGGCTACACCTTC | CASSYPSWAGPEFNYGYTF
NA | TRBJ2-2 | TRBV4-3 | NA | 15 | TGCGCCAGCAGCCAAGCGGTATTGGTGACCGGGGAGCTGTTTTTT | CASSQAVLVTGELFF
NA | TRBJ2-3 | TRBV16 | NA | 14 | TGTGCCAGCAGCCAATTCGGGGGTGCAGATACGCAGTATTTT | CASSQFGGADTQYF